Detailed here is one T cell receptor (beta chain). These data come from a study of T cells in localized non-small cell lung cancer. Some clones are missing from TCRdb's copy, which holds only in-frame ones; the method was immunoSEQ multiplex PCR. In the table there are over 20,000 clones, about 91% of which are singletons. Germline V lookup: CDR1 DFQATT, CDR2 SNEGSKA (reference sequence). V lost 0 bases, J lost 12 bases, and 6 bases lay in between. CDR3 length equals 10 residues. This sequence was found in a female donor at least 60 years old with stage II squamous cell lung carcinoma. Source: peripheral blood, taken before any cancer treatment. The V and J genes are TRBV20-1 and TRBJ2-1; D is ambiguous. The CDR3 region has the DNA TGCAGTGCTAGAGACACGGGGCAGTTCTTC. Protein sequence: CSARDTGQFF.